These 17 T cell receptor beta chains were all obtained from the same sample, sequenced in a study of CD8 T cells in Susac syndrome. Random hexamers served to reverse transcribe roughly 0.5 to 1 ug RNA. TCRdb redid the calling of the immunoSEQ multiplex PCR reads with MiXCR, one entry per CDR3 protein. The repertoire holds 190,000 or so distinct CDR3 sequences, with around 96% as singletons. Material for sequencing was CD4+ T cells from PBMCs. These receptors were collected from a human donor with multiple sclerosis.

The rearrangement uses TRBV30 and TRBJ2-6; D might be TRBD1 (6 bases). Trimming took off 8 bases at V and 4 bases at J, with 18 bases between the two ends. The CDR3 totals 15 residues. CDR1 and CDR2 (germline): GTSNPN, SVGIG (reference sequence). CDR3 DNA sequence: TGTGCCCAGATACAGGGTTCGCTGGGGGCCAACGTCCTGACTTTC. Amino acid sequence: CAQIQGSLGANVLTF.

The rearrangement uses TRBV6-5 and TRBJ2-7; 12 bases are shared with TRBD1. CDR1 and CDR2 (germline): MNHEY, SVGAGI. Germline trimming cut 4 bases from V and 4 bases from J; bases unmatched to any gene: 11. This CDR3 is built from 17 residues. CDR3 DNA sequence: TGTGCCAGCAGTTTTAGGGACAGGGGGCACCCTTCGTACGAGCAGTACTTC. Protein sequence: CASSFRDRGHPSYEQYF.

As for this clonotype: Its ends do not fully match the called genes, so a read error is possible. This sequence joins TRBV7-2 and TRBJ2-7, with 9 bases aligning to TRBD2. Germline V gene data show CDR1 as SGHTA and CDR2 as FQGNSA. The CDR3 covers 14 residues. The CDR3 sequence: CASSVAGVHHEQYF. CDR3 nucleotides: TGTGCCAGCAGCGTAGCGGGAGTTCACCACGAGCAGTACTTC.

The rearrangement links TRBV24-1 to TRBJ1-1, with D tentatively TRBD1 (5 bases). The length of the CDR3 is 14 residues. V gave up 3 bases and J gave up 7 bases, with 14 bases separating them. In germline, CDR1 is KGHDR, CDR2 SFDVKD. The CDR3 nucleotides read TGTGCCACCAGTGATAATAGGGGAGGTCTTGAAGCTTTCTTT. It yields the protein CATSDNRGGLEAFF.

This chain uses TRBV19 with TRBJ1-5, with D perhaps TRBD1 (5 bases). Trimming stripped 5 bases from V and 2 bases from J, with 13 bases between. Germline CDR1 reads LNHDA; CDR2 reads SQIVND (reference sequence). The CDR3 totals 15 residues. CDR3 sequence: CASSGQGRGNQPQHF. In DNA form, the CDR3 reads TGTGCCAGTAGTGGCCAGGGACGGGGCAATCAGCCCCAGCATTTT.

The gene calls are TRBV29-1 and TRBJ1-1, with a tentative D call TRBD1 (5 bases). The V gene's germline CDR1 is SQVTM and CDR2 ANQGSEA. This CDR3 has 15 residues. The V and J ends lost 2 bases and 0 bases respectively, with 13 bases between them. The CDR3 loop is CSVEPGWGMNTEAFF. The CDR3 region has the DNA TGCAGCGTTGAACCAGGGTGGGGTATGAACACTGAAGCTTTCTTT.

The chain is built from TRBV9 and TRBJ2-3; no definite D call. Germline lookup yields CDR1 SGDLS and CDR2 YYNGEE. Trimming cost V 0 bases and J 5 bases, with 13 bases left between them. The CDR3 length is 15 residues. This chain's CDR3 is CASSVGGMKGDTQYF. The CDR3 DNA reads as TGTGCCAGCAGCGTAGGGGGAATGAAAGGAGATACGCAGTATTTT.

V usage is TRBV4-1 and J usage is TRBJ1-5; D gene ambiguous. V lost 4 bases and J 7 bases, leaving 17 bases between the germline ends. The CDR3 contains 15 residues. Per the germline V gene, CDR1 is MGHRA and CDR2 is YSYEKL. The CDR3 sequence: CASSLVPGTRQPQHF. CDR3 nucleotides: TGCGCCAGCAGCCTAGTGCCCGGTACAAGGCAGCCCCAGCATTTT.

The chain joins TRBV7-9 to TRBJ1-6; TRBD1 might be the D (6 bases). The CDR3 is 14 residues long. V was trimmed by 8 bases and J by 10 bases, leaving 18 bases between them. In germline, CDR1 is SEHNR, CDR2 FQNEAQ (reference sequence). The CDR3 bases are TGTGCCAGCGAGGGGGACCCCTATGAGTCACCCCTCCACTTT. It encodes CASEGDPYESPLHF.

V is TRBV7-8 and J is TRBJ2-7, with TRBD1 matching 8 bases. Trimming took 1 base from V and 2 from J; bases not matched to a gene: 13. This CDR3 comprises 18 residues. The V gene's germline CDR1 is SGHVS and CDR2 FQNEAQ. CDR3 protein: CASSLVVGWTGFTYEQYF. DNA for the CDR3: TGTGCCAGCAGCTTAGTGGTAGGGTGGACAGGGTTTACCTACGAGCAGTACTTC.

The chain is built from TRBV5-5 and TRBJ2-3, with TRBD2 as a possible D gene (5 bases). This CDR3 is built from 15 residues. Germline V gives CDR1 SGHKS, CDR2 YYEKEE (reference sequence). The V end was cut by 4 bases, the J end by 3 bases, with 15 bases between. The CDR3 DNA follows: TGTGCCAGCAGCCCGCTTAGCGCTAGTACAGATACGCAGTATTTT. Its protein is CASSPLSASTDTQYF.

This clonotype occurred a few times. V usage is TRBV12-3 or TRBV12-4 and J usage is TRBJ2-6; D remains ambiguous. Deletions cut 0 bases from V and 0 bases from J, with 3 bases between. CDR3 length: 15 residues. The CDR3 DNA is TGTGCCAGCAGTTTAGCTCGCTCTGGGGCCAACGTCCTGACTTTC. Amino acids: CASSLARSGANVLTF.

This clonotype has a handful of counts. The chain recombines TRBV18 with TRBJ2-7; weak D call: TRBD1 (5 bases). The V end lost 6 bases, the J end lost 3 bases, and 12 bases lay between the germline ends. CDR1 and CDR2 from the germline V gene are KGHSH and LQKENI. CDR3 length: 13 amino acids. CDR3 DNA sequence: TGTGCCAGCTCCTCCGACAGCAGCTACGAGCAGTACTTC. Protein product: CASSSDSSYEQYF.

A remark on this clonotype: Compared with germline, one end of the junction differs, possibly owing to a read error. The chain joins TRBV23-1 to TRBJ2-5, with D hard to call. TRBV23-1 qualifies as an ORF whose function is uncertain. The CDR3 has 10 amino acids. CDR3: CASSHPDRHF. CDR3 nucleotides: TGCGCCAGCAGTCACCCAGACCGTCACTTC.

This sequence joins TRBV12-3 or TRBV12-4 and TRBJ2-7, with a weak D call TRBD1 (5 bases). The CDR3 runs 15 residues. The V end lost 5 bases, the J end lost 3 bases, and 17 bases lay between the germline ends. The CDR3 nucleotides read TGTGCCAGCAGTCCCCAGTATTGGCAGGGCTACGAGCAGTACTTC. Amino acid sequence: CASSPQYWQGYEQYF.

The rearrangement joins TRBV25-1 to TRBJ1-5; weak D call: TRBD1 (6 bases). Germline values: CDR1 MGHDK, CDR2 SYGVNS. V lost 3 bases and J lost 7, with 10 bases in between. The CDR3 consists of 13 residues. Here the CDR3 reads CASSEAGAQPQHF. As DNA, the CDR3 is TGTGCCAGCAGTGAGGCAGGGGCCCAGCCCCAGCATTTT.

This clonotype appeared a single time. J is TRBJ2-1 and V is TRBV20-1, with TRBD1 identical over 9 bases. This CDR3 comprises 11 residues. Germline values: CDR1 DFQATT, CDR2 SNEGSKA (reference sequence). Germline trimming cut 5 bases from V and 7 bases from J; bases unmatched to any gene: 0. In DNA, the CDR3 is TGCAGTGCTGGACAGGGGAATGAGCAGTTCTTC. Protein product: CSAGQGNEQFF.